Given below is one T cell receptor (beta chain) in context. Its antigen remains unidentified. From the reads, TCRdb called clonotypes with MiXCR, one entry per CDR3 protein. The data show some 200,000 distinct CDR3 sequences, with about 21% seen just once and approximately 2.9% held by the top ten. This sample was included in a study of T cell repertoires in cytomegalovirus infection. Whole-study context: TCR beta signatures that were public indicated CMV infection and matching HLA type.

Study-level findings and limits: CMV-specific TCR beta clonotypes restricted by HLA-C dominated the ex vivo response. Cumulative frequency of public TCR beta families picked out carriers of CMV plus the relevant HLA.

This clonotype was sampled from a human donor in good health (CMV status not recorded). Some clones in this sample may be carry-over from other donors' samples. Sequenced sample: PBMCs.

CDR3 sequence: CASSPPLRTGNFYNEQFF. The CDR3 coding sequence is TGCGCCAGCAGTCCCCCTTTAAGGACAGGGAATTTCTACAATGAGCAGTTCTTC. This chain links TRBV23-1 with TRBJ2-1; TRBD1 agrees at 8 bases. TRBV23-1 is recorded as an ORF, its role being uncertain. The CDR3 contains 18 residues. V shed 4 bases and J 3 bases; nucleotides not matched to a gene: 14.